This T cell receptor beta chain comes out of a study of T cell changes during pregnancy in multiple sclerosis. In germline, CDR1 is SGHAT, CDR2 FQNNGV. The J segment lost 6 bases and the V segment lost 5 bases, leaving 7 bases of the junction unmatched. This CDR3 comprises 14 residues. Libraries were prepared by immunoSEQ multiplex PCR; TCRdb keeps only in-frame clonotypes and omits some of them. The sample gives some 42,000 clones, nearly 90% of which show up once; under 1% is in the top ten. V gene TRBV11-2 combines with J gene TRBJ1-1; TRBD1 agrees at 9 bases. This TCR was recovered from a female donor with multiple sclerosis, enrolled in a pregnancy study. The source was CD4+ T cells from peripheral blood mononuclear cells, collected after pregnancy. In nucleotides, the CDR3 is TGTGCCAGCAGCCACCCAACAGGGGGCGCTGAAGCTTTCTTT. It encodes CASSHPTGGAEAFF.